Sequencing of this T cell receptor (beta chain) was carried out in a study of blood T cell repertoires in COVID-19. Study summary: PBMCs, B-cell-depleted T cells, or T cells provided the cDNA or gDNA that made up the material.

This clone showed up just a few times. The data were produced by immunoSEQ multiplex PCR, yet TCRdb's version contains in-frame clones alone and is incomplete. This table has some 320,000 clones, over 75% appearing once. The sequence derives from a human donor in a cohort sampled during active COVID-19. Sequencing input: peripheral blood.

DNA of the CDR3: TGCGCCAGCAGCCTCGGACAGGAGGGAGGAGCTTTCTTT. It yields the protein CASSLGQEGGAFF. The chain couples TRBV5-1 to TRBJ1-1, with TRBD1 identical over 7 bases. Trimming removed 4 bases from V and 10 bases from J; junction bases left unmatched: 10. The CDR3 covers 13 residues. Germline lookup yields CDR1 SGHRS and CDR2 YFSETQ.